This is a list of T cell receptor beta chains from one sample in a study of T cell changes during pregnancy in multiple sclerosis. Data came from immunoSEQ multiplex PCR; TCRdb stores just in-frame clones and leaves some out. The sample has 30,000 to 35,000 clones, 90% seen once. The sample was CD4+ T cells from peripheral blood mononuclear cells, taken in the third trimester of pregnancy. All receptors come from a female donor in good health, enrolled as a control in a pregnancy study. The CDR3 runs from the conserved cysteine through the conserved F or W. Each record gives: V gene, J gene, D gene, clone size, CDR3 DNA, CDR3 protein. A D gene is named only where the DNA matches it firmly. Rows give clone size only sometimes, using once, few, many, or a class for an expanded clone.

>TRBV30|TRBJ2-7|TRBD1|-
TGTGCCTGGGCGGGACAGGGGCCCTACGAGCAGTACTTC
CAWAGQGPYEQYF
>TRBV7-2|TRBJ2-5|-|-
TGTGCCAGCAGCTTTCAGGCACCCCCAGAGACCCAGTACTTC
CASSFQAPPETQYF
>TRBV2|TRBJ1-5|-|-
TGTGCCAGCAGTGATTCTGGGGGCTGGCAGCCCCAGCATTTT
CASSDSGGWQPQHF
>TRBV12-5|TRBJ2-2|TRBD2|-
TGTGCTAGTGGTTTGGACATGGGGGGGACTAGCGGGAGGTTGACGAACACCGGGGAGCTGTTTTTT
CASGLDMGGTSGRLTNTGELFF
>TRBV6-5|TRBJ1-2|-|-
TGTGCCAGCAGTTACTCGATCGACCTAGCTAACTATGGCTACACCTTC
CASSYSIDLANYGYTF
>TRBV4-3|TRBJ1-2|-|-
TGCGCCAGCAGCCAAGGGCTAGGGGGTTTCTTCTATGGCTACACCTTC
CASSQGLGGFFYGYTF
>TRBV6-5|TRBJ2-7|-|-
TGTGCCAGCAGTTACCTTGGGCAGGGCCTCCTGTACGAGCAGTACTTC
CASSYLGQGLLYEQYF
>TRBV6-5|TRBJ1-5|TRBD1|few
TGTGCCAGCAGTTCCGCCGGGACAGGGGTGAATCAGCCCCAGCATTTT
CASSSAGTGVNQPQHF
>TRBV6-5|TRBJ1-2|-|few
TGTGCCAGCAGCCGTGGACAGATCTATGGCTACACCTTC
CASSRGQIYGYTF
>TRBV2|TRBJ2-5|-|-
TGTGCCAGCAGCCGCCAAGAGACCCAGTACTTC
CASSRQETQYF
>TRBV9|TRBJ2-3|-|-
TGTGCCAGCAGCGTGTTCGGGTTCAGCACAGATACGCAGTATTTT
CASSVFGFSTDTQYF
>TRBV11-3|TRBJ1-6|-|-
TGTGCCAGCACCTCCTGGGAGGGGTCACCCCTCCACTTT
CASTSWEGSPLHF
>TRBV7-2|TRBJ2-5|TRBD2|once
TGTGCCAGCAGCTTAGGCGGGGGGGCAGCGGAGACCCAGTACTTC
CASSLGGGAAETQYF
>TRBV9|TRBJ1-5|-|-
TGTGCCAGCAGCGTCACAGGGAGGGATCAGCCCCAGCATTTT
CASSVTGRDQPQHF
>TRBV7-2|TRBJ1-3|-|once
TGTGCCAGCAGCTTCGACAGCAGTAGAAACACCATATATTTT
CASSFDSSRNTIYF
>TRBV10-1|TRBJ1-5|-|-
TGCGCCAGCAGTGGTCCGCCCAGGGTTTCTAGCAATCAGCCCCAGCATTTT
CASSGPPRVSSNQPQHF
>TRBV6-6|TRBJ2-7|-|-
TGTGCCAGCGGGGGGACCGGGTTTGAGCAGTACTTC
CASGGTGFEQYF
>TRBV7-9|TRBJ2-5|TRBD2|-
TGTGCCAGCAGCCACTGGGGACTAGCGGGAGGGCCGGTAGAGACCCAGTACTTC
CASSHWGLAGGPVETQYF
>TRBV5-6|TRBJ2-2|-|-
TGTGCCAGCAGGAAACAGCCCGGGGAGCTGTTTTTT
CASRKQPGELFF
>TRBV2|TRBJ2-7|TRBD2|-
TGTGCCAGCACCGGTGGGAGCGGGAGGTTAAACTACGAGCAGTACTTC
CASTGGSGRLNYEQYF
>TRBV30|TRBJ1-2|TRBD1|few
TGTGCCTGGAGTTTCGTCAGGGGGACCTATGGCTACACCTTC
CAWSFVRGTYGYTF
>TRBV9|TRBJ2-7|TRBD1|-
TGTGCCAGCAGCAGACAGGGTTTGACCTACGAGCAGTACTTC
CASSRQGLTYEQYF
>TRBV7-2|TRBJ1-6|-|-
TGTGCCAGCAGCCAAGGCTCGGGGAAGAATTCACCCCTCCACTTT
CASSQGSGKNSPLHF
>TRBV29-1|TRBJ2-2|TRBD2|-
TGCAGCGTTGACGGGGGAGGGCCTATTACGAACACCGGGGAGCTGTTTTTT
CSVDGGGPITNTGELFF
>TRBV27|TRBJ1-1|-|-
TGTGCCAGCAGAAACAGGGTTACACAGCGTACTGAAGCTTTCTTT
CASRNRVTQRTEAFF
>TRBV27|TRBJ2-3|TRBD1|-
TGTGCCAGCAGCCAGACAGGGGGAAGGTCAGATACGCAGTATTTT
CASSQTGGRSDTQYF
>TRBV5-6|TRBJ1-4|TRBD1|-
TGTGCCAGCAGCACTAGACAGGGGGGCGTTCAGGGAAATGAAAAACTGTTTTTT
CASSTRQGGVQGNEKLFF
>TRBV6-5|TRBJ1-1|-|-
TGTGCCAGCGCGGCCCGAACTGAAGCTTTCTTT
CASAARTEAFF
>TRBV19|TRBJ2-2|TRBD2|-
TGTGCCAGTAACCCAGCGGGAGGCATCACCGGGGAGCTGTTTTTT
CASNPAGGITGELFF
>TRBV11-2|TRBJ2-7|TRBD2|-
TGTGCCAGCAGCCTCAGCAGGGGGACTAGCGGAGCCTACGAGCAGTACTTC
CASSLSRGTSGAYEQYF
>TRBV27|TRBJ2-3|TRBD1|-
TGTGCCAGCGGGGGGACAGGGGGTAATACGCAGTATTTT
CASGGTGGNTQYF
>TRBV11-1|TRBJ2-1|TRBD2|-
TGTGCCAGCAGCCCAAAGGGGCTAGCGGGGACTCCGAACTACAATGAGCAGTTCTTC
CASSPKGLAGTPNYNEQFF
>TRBV15|TRBJ2-2|TRBD2|-
TGTGCCACCAGCAATCCGTTAGCGGGAGTTAACACCGGGGAGCTGTTTTTT
CATSNPLAGVNTGELFF
>TRBV5-1|TRBJ2-2|-|-
TGCGCCAGCAGCTTGGCCGGCGGAACAGGGGGGGCCGGGGAGCTGTTTTTT
CASSLAGGTGGAGELFF
>TRBV6-6|TRBJ1-5|TRBD1|few
TGTGCCAGCAGTACCGGGACAGGGTATTGGCAGCCCCAGCATTTT
CASSTGTGYWQPQHF
>TRBV7-9|TRBJ2-5|-|-
TGTGCCAGCAGCCTAGCCGGGTCGTCGACCCAGTACTTC
CASSLAGSSTQYF
>TRBV5-1|TRBJ1-1|-|-
TGCGCCAGCAGCTTGACAAACGTGAACACTGAAGCTTTCTTT
CASSLTNVNTEAFF
>TRBV29-1|TRBJ1-4|TRBD1|-
TGCAGCGTCCAGACAGGGTCGGTTACTAATGAAAAACTGTTTTTT
CSVQTGSVTNEKLFF
>TRBV6-1|TRBJ2-7|TRBD2|-
TGTGCCAGCAGCTTGTCGACTAGCGGGACCTACGAGCAGTACTTC
CASSLSTSGTYEQYF
>TRBV27|TRBJ1-6|TRBD1|-
TGTGCCAGCAGTATCCTGACAGGGGGTAATTCACCCCTCCACTTT
CASSILTGGNSPLHF
>TRBV11-2|TRBJ1-1|TRBD1|-
TGTGCCAGCAGCTATGGGGACAGACCCACTGAAGCTTTCTTT
CASSYGDRPTEAFF